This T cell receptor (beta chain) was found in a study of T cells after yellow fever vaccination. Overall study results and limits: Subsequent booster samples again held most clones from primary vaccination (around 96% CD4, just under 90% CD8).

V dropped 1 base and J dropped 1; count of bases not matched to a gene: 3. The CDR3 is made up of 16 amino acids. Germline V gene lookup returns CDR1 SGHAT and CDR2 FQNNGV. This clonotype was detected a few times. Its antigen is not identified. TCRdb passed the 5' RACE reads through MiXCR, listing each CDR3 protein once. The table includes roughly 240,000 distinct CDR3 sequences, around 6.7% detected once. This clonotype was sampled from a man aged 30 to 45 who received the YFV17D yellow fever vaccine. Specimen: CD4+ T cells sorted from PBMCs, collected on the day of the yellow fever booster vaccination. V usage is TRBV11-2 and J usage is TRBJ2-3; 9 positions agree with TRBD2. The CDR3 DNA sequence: TGTGCCAGCAGCTTAGGATCTAGCGGGGGCACAGATACGCAGTATTTT. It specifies CASSLGSSGGTDTQYF.